The rows below give T cell receptor beta chains drawn from one sample of a study of Ad26.COV2.S vaccination and SARS-CoV-2 variants. Assay: immunoSEQ multiplex PCR; the TCRdb copy retains only in-frame clones and omits some. The sample lists around 300,000 clones; 65% to 90% were seen once. The sample consisted of peripheral blood, taken in a trial of Ad26.COV2.S vaccine versus placebo. These receptors all come from a person between 18 and 65 years old who received the Ad26.COV2.S COVID-19 vaccine or a placebo. Each CDR3 is given without its conserved first and last residue. A D gene is named only where the DNA matches it firmly. Expanded clones are given a class, and other clones once, few, many or no size at all.

v_call d_call clone_size cdr3_aa
TRBV28 NA many ASSLVRDHSEAF
TRBV21-1 NA NA ASSKRGSGAF
TRBV6-2/TRBV6-3 NA NA ASSRPQGTEAF
TRBV6-6 NA NA ASSSEASQETQY
TRBV9 NA NA ASSAGLYNEQF
TRBV5-6 NA NA ASSRDGRAWEQF
TRBV5-6 TRBD1 NA ASSQRKGAEALHTEAF
TRBV27 TRBD2 NA ASSLSPSGLETQY
TRBV27 NA NA ASSWTASSGANVLT
TRBV10-1 TRBD2 NA ASSESRGGPYEQY
TRBV6-5 TRBD2 NA ASSLGGAQY
TRBV5-5 NA NA ASSPPPEGALH
TRBV7-9 TRBD1 NA ASSGRTGVTEAF
TRBV2 TRBD1 NA ASSEGPGQGAYEQY
TRBV5-6 NA NA ASSFWGGELF
TRBV9 NA NA ASSAASYNEQF
TRBV18 TRBD1 NA ASSPMVQGVGANVLT
TRBV7-9 NA once ASSLGVEQY
TRBV28 NA NA ASRHKNYGYT
TRBV11-1 NA NA ASGQLSYNEQF
TRBV25-1 NA NA ASSEVEGHGYT
TRBV7-8 TRBD1 NA ASSLVGRGQETQY